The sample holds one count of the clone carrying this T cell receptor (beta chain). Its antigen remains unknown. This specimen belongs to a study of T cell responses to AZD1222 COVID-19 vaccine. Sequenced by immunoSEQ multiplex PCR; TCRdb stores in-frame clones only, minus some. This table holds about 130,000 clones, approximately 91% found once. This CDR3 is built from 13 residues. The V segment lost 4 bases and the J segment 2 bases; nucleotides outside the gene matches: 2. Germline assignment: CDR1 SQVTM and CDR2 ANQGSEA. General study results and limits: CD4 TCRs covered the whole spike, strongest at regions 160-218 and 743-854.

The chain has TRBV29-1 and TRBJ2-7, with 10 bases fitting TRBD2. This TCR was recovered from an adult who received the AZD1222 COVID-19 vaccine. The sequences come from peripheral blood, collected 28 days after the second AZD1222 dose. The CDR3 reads CSVVTSGTYEQYF. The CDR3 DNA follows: TGCAGCGTTGTAACTAGCGGGACCTACGAGCAGTACTTC.